These 29 T cell receptor beta chains came from one sample sequenced in a study of molecular identifiers for immune sequencing clone quantification. TCRdb reprocessed the PCR reads with MiXCR, giving one entry per CDR3 protein. The sample consists of 85,000 to 90,000 distinct CDR3 sequences, more than 20% of them appearing once. The sample consisted of naive CD8+ T cells from blood, with Jurkat cell RNA spiked in. Subset described: FACS-sorted CD8+CD4-CCR7+CD45RA+ naive T cells. The receptors were gathered from a human donor in good health. Some libraries in this study had Jurkat cell RNA spiked in.

This chain joins TRBV19 and TRBJ1-1; tentatively, D is TRBD1 (5 bases). The V gene's germline CDR1 is LNHDA and CDR2 SQIVND (reference sequence). This CDR3 comprises 12 residues. V lost 6 bases, J lost 3 bases, and 8 bases lay in between. DNA for the CDR3: TGTGCCAGTAGATTAGGGGACACTGAAGCTTTCTTT. This translates into CASRLGDTEAFF.

This clonotype was seen a handful of times. This chain uses TRBV24-1 with TRBJ2-1; D is perhaps TRBD1 (6 bases). Germline CDR1 is KGHDR and CDR2 is SFDVKD. The CDR3 consists of 15 residues. Trimming shortened V by 2 bases and J by 4 bases, and 11 bases separated the two germline ends. The CDR3 here is CATSDWQGKYNEQFF. In nucleotides, the CDR3 is TGTGCCACCAGTGATTGGCAGGGGAAGTACAATGAGCAGTTCTTC.

This clonotype has a handful of counts. This chain uses TRBV29-1 with TRBJ1-2; no clear D. The V gene lost 0 bases and the J gene lost 2 bases, with 10 bases spanning the gap. From germline, CDR1 is SQVTM and CDR2 ANQGSEA. The length of the CDR3 is 14 residues. This chain's CDR3 is CSVEDPEANYGYTF. DNA of the CDR3: TGCAGCGTTGAAGATCCAGAAGCAAACTATGGCTACACCTTC.

The sample holds a few counts of this clonotype. This chain uses TRBV19 with TRBJ1-2; 9 nucleotides match TRBD1. Per the germline V gene, CDR1 is LNHDA and CDR2 is SQIVND (reference sequence). CDR3 length: 14 residues. With 10 bases clipped from V and 4 bases from J, the junction kept 10 bases outside the gene matches. The CDR3 DNA is TGTGCCACCGAACCCGGGACAGGGACCTATGGCTACACCTTC. This codes for CATEPGTGTYGYTF.

This clonotype was picked up a small number of times. The genes are TRBV5-5 and TRBJ2-2; TRBD1 matches at 8 bases. Germline V CDR1 and CDR2: SGHKS, YYEKEE (reference sequence). V was pared by 1 base and J by 3 bases, with 5 bases of the junction left unmatched. CDR3 length: 16 residues. CDR3 loop: CASSLSRGRYTGELFF. CDR3 nucleotides: TGTGCCAGCAGCTTGTCCAGGGGGCGATACACCGGGGAGCTGTTTTTT.

This clonotype has ten or more counts. The genes are TRBV14 and TRBJ2-5; perhaps TRBD1 as D (6 bases). Trimming pared 0 bases from V and 3 bases from J, leaving 8 bases between. This CDR3 has 14 residues. Germline CDR1 is SGHDN and CDR2 is FVKESK. CDR3 loop: CASSQDWTEETQYF. The CDR3 DNA is TGTGCCAGCAGCCAAGATTGGACAGAAGAGACCCAGTACTTC. Using reference TRBV14 and TRBJ2-5 for the parts outside the CDR3, the full variable domain is EAGVTQFPSHSVIEKGQTVTLRCDPISGHDNLYWYRRVMGKEIKFLLHFVKESKQDESGMPNNRFLAERTGGTYSTLKVQPAELEDSGVYFCASSQDWTEETQYFGPGTRLLVL.

The chain recombines TRBV6-4 with TRBJ2-3; 9 bases fit TRBD2. Germline loops: CDR1 MRHNA, CDR2 SNTAGT. The CDR3 has 16 amino acids. V trimming: 7 bases; J trimming: 4 bases; junction bases outside the gene matches: 12. CDR3 bases: TGTGCCAGCAATCCAAAACTAGCGGGTCAGTCAGATACGCAGTATTTT. It yields the protein CASNPKLAGQSDTQYF.

This chain joins TRBV20-1 and TRBJ2-7; D ambiguous. The CDR3 has 15 residues. Germline lookup yields CDR1 DFQATT and CDR2 SNEGSKA (reference sequence). V dropped 6 bases and J dropped 0 bases, with 18 bases sitting between them. The CDR3 sequence is CSAIESPRNSYEQYF. The CDR3 DNA follows: TGCAGTGCCATAGAAAGCCCTAGGAACTCCTACGAGCAGTACTTC.

Of note for this clonotype: Likely a read error: the CDR3 ends without its conserved phenylalanine or tryptophan. The chain carries TRBV6-2 or TRBV6-3 and TRBJ2-1; 14 nucleotides agree with TRBD2. Germline V gene lookup returns CDR1 MNHEY and CDR2 SVGEGT. The CDR3 loop spans 16 amino acids. J was trimmed by 8 bases and V by 6 bases; bases with no gene match: 9. This chain's CDR3 is CASSPMRLAGGHEQFL. In nucleotides, the CDR3 is TGTGCCAGCAGCCCCATGAGACTAGCGGGGGGGCATGAGCAGTTCCTC.

V gene TRBV19 combines with J gene TRBJ2-5; 7 nucleotides agree with TRBD1. Germline loops: CDR1 LNHDA, CDR2 SQIVND (reference sequence). The CDR3 is made up of 13 amino acids. J lost 7 bases, V lost 5 bases, and 7 bases had no gene match. CDR3: CASSPTGAVTQYF. DNA of the CDR3: TGTGCCAGTAGTCCCACAGGGGCGGTGACCCAGTACTTC.

This clonotype appeared a few times. In nucleotides, the CDR3 is TGTGCCAGCAGTTTAACTCTTGCAGGCACAGATACGCAGTATTTT. Translation gives CASSLTLAGTDTQYF. The chain is built from TRBV27 and TRBJ2-3; D is unresolved. This CDR3 has 15 amino acids. The germline gives CDR1 MNHEY, CDR2 SMNVEV (reference sequence). Trimming pared 2 bases from V and 1 base from J, leaving 10 bases between.

CDR3 DNA: TGTGCCAGCAGCATGGGGACGGTCAACACTGAAGCTTTCTTT. Amino acids: CASSMGTVNTEAFF. The rearrangement links TRBV5-6 to TRBJ1-1; D might be TRBD1 (5 bases). V was cut by 4 bases and J by 2 bases, with 12 bases left in between. CDR3 length equals 14 residues. CDR1 SGHDT and CDR2 YYEEEE come from the germline V gene.

A word on this clonotype: This sequence may be a read error, since a much larger clone differs from it by one base. The V call is TRBV27, the J call TRBJ2-7; maybe TRBD1 (5 bases). This CDR3 has 12 residues. Germline CDR1 and CDR2: MNHEY and SMNVEV (reference sequence). The chain's CDR3 is CTSSLRGHEQYF. CDR3 nucleotide sequence: TGTACCAGCAGTTTAAGGGGCCACGAGCAGTACTTC.

At least ten counts were recorded for this clonotype. The chain uses TRBV7-2 and TRBJ2-1; a weak D match, TRBD2 (5 bases). This CDR3 spans 13 amino acids. Per the germline V gene, CDR1 is SGHTA and CDR2 is FQGNSA. Trimming shortened V by 10 bases and J by 3 bases, and 13 bases separated the two germline ends. CDR3 sequence reads: CATRDAGYNEQFF. In nucleotides, the CDR3 is TGTGCCACCCGGGATGCGGGCTACAATGAGCAGTTCTTC. Variable domain in full (rest from reference TRBV7-2 and TRBJ2-1): GAGVSQSPSNKVTEKGKDVELRCDPISGHTALYWYRQSLGQGLEFLIYFQGNSAPDKSGLPSDRFSAERTGGSVSTLTIQRTQQEDSAVYLCATRDAGYNEQFFGPGTRLTVL.

In the case of this clonotype: A much larger clone is a single base away; this may be a read error. The chain is built from TRBV19 and TRBJ1-1; D gene uncertain. The germline CDR1 and CDR2 sequences are LNHDA and SQIVND (reference sequence). This CDR3 has 13 residues. In nucleotides, the CDR3 is TGTGCCAGTGCCGGACGAAAGAACACTGAAGCTTCCTTT. It codes for CASAGRKNTEASF.

Points on this clonotype: A much larger clone sits a single nucleotide away, making a read error possible. The chain recombines TRBV6-2 or TRBV6-3 with TRBJ1-5; TRBD1 might be the D (5 bases). Germline CDR1 MNHEY, CDR2 SVGEGT. V was cut by 5 bases and J by 0 bases, with 11 bases left in between. The CDR3 spans 15 residues. The CDR3, as DNA: TGTGCCAGCAGTATCCTGGGGACTAGCAATCAGCCCCAGCATTTT. It translates to CASSILGTSNQPQHF.

V and J are TRBV6-5 and TRBJ1-4; D gene unclear. This CDR3 region has 17 residues. Trimming shortened V by 2 bases and J by 0 bases, and 13 bases separated the two germline ends. Germline assignment: CDR1 MNHEY and CDR2 SVGAGI. The CDR3 nucleotides are TGTGCCAGCAGTTACACAGTCGATGTTGCAACTAATGAAAAACTGTTTTTT. Residues: CASSYTVDVATNEKLFF.

There are many counts of this clonotype. The chain has TRBV6-4 and TRBJ1-1, with D unresolved. V lost 0 bases and J lost 4, with 6 bases in between. The CDR3 length is 13 residues. Germline V gives CDR1 MRHNA, CDR2 SNTAGT. Here the CDR3 DNA reads TGTGCCAGCAGTGACTCGGGCAGCACTGAAGCTTTCTTT. Translation gives CASSDSGSTEAFF.

Of note for this clonotype: At one end the junction does not follow the germline gene, possibly because of a read error. This chain joins TRBV27 and TRBJ1-6; a weak D match, TRBD1 (6 bases). Germline CDR1 and CDR2: MNHEY and SMNVEV (reference sequence). This CDR3 spans 13 amino acids. CDR3 loop: CASSPSGVTPLYF. The CDR3 DNA reads TGTGCCAGCAGTCCGTCAGGGGTAACACCCCTCTACTTT.

This clonotype has a single count. A much bigger clone sits one base away, suggesting this may be a read error. The V call is TRBV30, the J call TRBJ2-1; 10 positions match TRBD2. This CDR3 region has 15 residues. Per the germline V gene, CDR1 is GTSNPN and CDR2 is SVGIG (reference sequence). CDR3 DNA: TGTGCCTGGGGTGTACTAGCGGGGCCTTACAATGAGCAGTTCTTC. Protein: CAWGVLAGPYNEQFF. The full variable domain, in which reference TRBV30 and TRBJ2-1 provide the parts outside the CDR3, is SQTIHQWPATLVQPVGSPLSLECTVEGTSNPNLYWYRQAAGRGLQLLFYSVGIGQISSEVPQNLSASRPQDRQFILSSKKLLLSDSGFYLCAWGVLAGPYNEQFFGPGTRLTVL.

J is TRBJ2-1 and V is TRBV6-2 or TRBV6-3; D may be TRBD2 (6 bases). CDR1 MNHEY and CDR2 SVGEGT come from the germline V gene. V lost 5 bases, J lost 13 bases, and 12 bases lay in between. The CDR3 spans 11 residues. CDR3 nucleotide sequence: TGTGCCAGCAGTCAGCGGGTGCTACAGTTCTTC. Its translation: CASSQRVLQFF.

About this clonotype itself: The junction does not match germline at one end; this may be a read error. V is TRBV7-9 and J is TRBJ2-6; maybe TRBD2 (5 bases). Germline CDR1 and CDR2: SEHNR and FQNEAQ (reference sequence). The CDR3 runs to 15 residues. CDR3 sequence (DNA): TGTGCCAGCAGCTTGAGGGAGTCTGGGGTCAACGTCCTGACTTTC. Translated, it gives CASSLRESGVNVLTF.

The rearrangement joins TRBV19 to TRBJ2-3; D is perhaps TRBD1 (5 bases). Germline CDR1 is LNHDA and CDR2 is SQIVND (reference sequence). The CDR3 has 14 residues. V was shortened by 4 bases and J by 6 bases, with 14 bases between the two germline ends. CDR3: CASSNPTVWDTQYF. CDR3 DNA sequence: TGTGCCAGTAGTAATCCGACAGTTTGGGATACGCAGTATTTT. Drawing the rest from reference TRBV19 and TRBJ2-3, the complete variable domain is DGGITQSPKYLFRKEGQNVTLSCEQNLNHDAMYWYRQDPGQGLRLIYYSQIVNDFQKGDIAEGYSVSREKKESFPLTVTSAQKNPTAFYLCASSNPTVWDTQYFGPGTRLTVL.

This clonotype was seen many times. The chain couples TRBV15 to TRBJ1-5, with no clear D. Germline values: CDR1 LNHNV, CDR2 YYDKDF (reference sequence). The CDR3 spans 12 residues. Trimming removed 5 bases from V and 4 bases from J, with 6 bases in between. CDR3 in amino acids: CATSGRNQPQHF. DNA of the CDR3: TGTGCCACCAGCGGTCGGAATCAGCCCCAGCATTTT.

This sequence joins TRBV6-6 and TRBJ2-2; the D is unclear. The V gene lost 2 bases and the J gene lost 10 bases, with 8 bases spanning the gap. Germline V gene data show CDR1 as MNHNY and CDR2 as SVGAGI (reference sequence). The CDR3 sequence is 12 residues long. The CDR3 here is CASSYGPPELFF. The DNA of the CDR3 is TGTGCCAGCAGTTACGGGCCGCCGGAGCTGTTTTTT.

This clonotype was counted many times. The chain joins TRBV20-1 to TRBJ1-5; no clear D gene. The CDR3 loop spans 13 amino acids. V was cut by 6 bases and J by 1 base, with 10 bases left in between. Germline loops: CDR1 DFQATT, CDR2 SNEGSKA (reference sequence). The CDR3 DNA follows: TGCAGTGCAAGAAGGCTGAGCAATCAGCCCCAGCATTTT. Protein product: CSARRLSNQPQHF.

Ten or more counts support this clonotype. The chain is built from TRBV12-3 or TRBV12-4 and TRBJ2-3; 15 bases are shared with TRBD2. There are 18 residues in the CDR3. Trimming removed 5 bases from V and 6 bases from J; junction bases left unmatched: 12. Here the CDR3 reads CASSGLAGGPVRSDTQYF. The CDR3 region has the DNA TGTGCCAGCAGTGGACTAGCGGGGGGGCCTGTTCGTTCGGATACGCAGTATTTT.

A remark on this clonotype: A much larger clone sits a single nucleotide away, making a read error possible. This chain links TRBV20-1 with TRBJ1-2; D unclear. Trimming pared 3 bases from V and 4 bases from J, leaving 9 bases between. The CDR3 consists of 12 residues. Germline V gene sequence: CDR1 DFQATT, CDR2 SNEGSKA (reference sequence). The DNA for the CDR3 is TGCAGTGCTAGTCCCGTCAGCTATGGCTACACCTTC. Its protein is CSASPVSYGYTF.

This clonotype was counted only a few times. Just one base apart from a much larger clone, this may be a read error. No conserved phenylalanine or tryptophan ends this CDR3, so it is likely a read error. The chain is built from TRBV7-2 and TRBJ2-7, with unresolved D. The CDR3 sequence is 13 residues long. Germline V gene lookup returns CDR1 SGHTA and CDR2 FQGNSA. Trimming took 2 bases from V and 5 from J, leaving 10 bases between them. In DNA, the CDR3 is TGTGCCAGCAGCTTAATACCCGACGACGAGCAGTACTCC. Translating gives CASSLIPDDEQYS.